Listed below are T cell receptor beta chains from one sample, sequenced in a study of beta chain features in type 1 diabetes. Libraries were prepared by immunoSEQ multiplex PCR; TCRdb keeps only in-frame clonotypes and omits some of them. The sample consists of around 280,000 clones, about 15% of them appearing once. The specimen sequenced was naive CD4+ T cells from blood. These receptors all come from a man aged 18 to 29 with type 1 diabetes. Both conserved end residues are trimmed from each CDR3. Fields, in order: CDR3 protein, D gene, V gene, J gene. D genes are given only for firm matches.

ASGRAGPDYGYT,.,TRBV7-9,TRBJ1-2
ASSPQDTSSSYNEQF,.,TRBV18,TRBJ2-1
ASSWLTGHYEQY,.,TRBV28,TRBJ2-7
ASSYTGLWGEQF,.,TRBV28,TRBJ2-1
SVNDRGSSDSGANVLT,TRBD1,TRBV29-1,TRBJ2-6
ASGTRGPRTGELF,.,TRBV7-9,TRBJ2-2
ASSWTSGTPTYSYEQY,TRBD2,TRBV5-1,TRBJ2-7
ASSQDRQERYEQY,.,TRBV4-3,TRBJ2-7
ASSSTGTSYNEQF,TRBD2,TRBV28,TRBJ2-1
ASSEGRRRETQY,.,TRBV6-1,TRBJ2-5
ASSLGSSTLSAYEQY,.,TRBV5-1,TRBJ2-7
ASSAPGQGFGEQY,TRBD1,TRBV25-1,TRBJ2-7
ASSRGLARGLRGDEQF,.,TRBV7-6,TRBJ2-1
ARTWDRDPPLYGYT,TRBD1,TRBV25-1,TRBJ1-2
SVGREGRTYEQY,.,TRBV29-1,TRBJ2-7
ASSDLGGDEQF,TRBD2,TRBV25-1,TRBJ2-1
ASSIGDLASEQF,.,TRBV27,TRBJ2-1
AWSVYLAYEQY,.,TRBV30,TRBJ2-7
ASSVSTGSYNEQF,TRBD1,TRBV9,TRBJ2-1
ASSVSQVTDTQY,.,TRBV9,TRBJ2-3
ASSPGQGGSYGYT,TRBD1,TRBV18,TRBJ1-2
ASSLARRLAGGFLSYEQY,TRBD2,TRBV7-2,TRBJ2-7
ASSRSILEADTQY,.,TRBV28,TRBJ2-3
ASSQVPGEGRGDTQY,.,TRBV4-2,TRBJ2-3
ASSPRTDGELF,.,TRBV25-1,TRBJ2-2
ASSRLAGGRDTQY,TRBD2,TRBV7-2,TRBJ2-3
ASSPRLDPTPGSCF,.,TRBV7-2,TRBJ2-2
ASRMTGEKGHEQY,TRBD1,TRBV11-2,TRBJ2-7
ASSIGTGAYEQY,TRBD1,TRBV2,.
ASSQTTEEKLF,.,TRBV18,TRBJ1-4
ASSLQRETNEKLF,.,TRBV11-2,TRBJ1-4
ASSEASGSVLYEQY,TRBD2,TRBV5-4,TRBJ2-7
ASSLVTVF,.,TRBV7-9,TRBJ2-2
ASSEGAARFGELF,.,TRBV25-1,TRBJ2-2
ATSETGLTYEQY,TRBD1,TRBV19,TRBJ2-7
ASSLRLGADEQY,.,TRBV13,TRBJ2-7
ASSPDRDTEAF,TRBD1,TRBV5-6,TRBJ1-1
SGTGAPEAF,TRBD1,TRBV20-1,TRBJ1-1
ASSQDRVGGYT,TRBD1,TRBV4-3,TRBJ1-2
ASSVAVGTGGSDTQY,TRBD1,TRBV7-9,TRBJ2-3
ASSEGQGIYTGELF,TRBD1,TRBV25-1,TRBJ2-2
ASTDRASDTQY,TRBD1,TRBV19,TRBJ2-3
ASRSSGAYEQY,.,TRBV27,TRBJ2-7
SVFGVRGLTEAF,TRBD1,TRBV29-1,TRBJ1-1